A selection of T cell receptor beta chains follows, all from one sample in a study of early T cells in non-severe SARS-CoV-2 infection. TCRdb re-called the 5' RACE reads with MiXCR, one entry per CDR3 protein. The sample has roughly 40,000 distinct CDR3 sequences, 4.7% seen once. The sequencing sample was made of whole blood. These receptors all stem from an adult who was a healthcare worker with PCR-confirmed SARS-CoV-2 infection or an uninfected control (not recorded which). Each CDR3 is given with its conserved first and last residue. The D gene is left open where the match is weak. Not all rows give a size; the values are once, few, many and, for expanded clones, a class.

V: TRBV7-9
J: TRBJ1-2
D: -
length: 14
size: -
DNA: TGTGCCAGCAGCCCCCGACAGAGCGGTGGAGGCTACACCTTC
CDR3: CASSPRQSGGGYTF

V: TRBV9
J: TRBJ2-1
D: -
length: 15
size: few
DNA: TGTGCCAGCAGCCTTAGACAGGCAGACCGCAATGAGCAGTTCTTC
CDR3: CASSLRQADRNEQFF

V: TRBV4-1
J: TRBJ2-2
D: -
length: 14
size: -
DNA: TGCGCCAGCACCCCAATGGGGACGGGCGGGGAGCTGTTTTTT
CDR3: CASTPMGTGGELFF

V: TRBV19
J: TRBJ2-1
D: TRBD1
length: 17
size: few
DNA: TGTGCCAGTAGTATGATCCCCGGGCAGGGGGCCAGGAATGAGCAGTTCTTC
CDR3: CASSMIPGQGARNEQFF

V: TRBV15
J: TRBJ2-5
D: -
length: 16
size: few
DNA: TGTGCCACCAGCAGATCGGCCGGGACCAACGAAGTAGCCCAGTACTTC
CDR3: CATSRSAGTNEVAQYF

V: TRBV19
J: TRBJ2-3
D: -
length: 14
size: -
DNA: TGTGCCAGTAGTATTCTAGCCAACACAGATACGCAGTATTTT
CDR3: CASSILANTDTQYF

V: TRBV20-1
J: TRBJ2-7
D: -
length: 13
size: many
DNA: TGCAGTGCTAGCCCTGCGGGGTCCTACGAGCAGTACTTC
CDR3: CSASPAGSYEQYF

V: TRBV9
J: TRBJ2-5
D: -
length: 14
size: many
DNA: TGTGCCAGCAGCGCCCGAGGGGGCCAAGAGACCCAGTACTTC
CDR3: CASSARGGQETQYF

V: TRBV6-2/TRBV6-3
J: TRBJ1-1
D: -
length: 15
size: many
DNA: TGTGCCAGCAGTTCGGGGGGCCTAGGGAACACTGAAGCTTTCTTT
CDR3: CASSSGGLGNTEAFF

V: TRBV18
J: TRBJ1-1
D: -
length: 15
size: few
DNA: TGTGCCAGCTCACCGGTACAGATTGTGGGCACTGAAGCTTTCTTT
CDR3: CASSPVQIVGTEAFF

V: TRBV3-1
J: TRBJ2-2
D: -
length: 15
size: many
DNA: TGTGCCAGCAGCCCTCGGACAGCTGGCACCGGGGAGCTGTTTTTT
CDR3: CASSPRTAGTGELFF

V: TRBV10-1
J: TRBJ2-7
D: TRBD2
length: 14
size: many
DNA: TGCGCCAGCCAGGCGGCTAGCGGGAGTTACGAGCAGTACTTC
CDR3: CASQAASGSYEQYF

V: TRBV5-1
J: TRBJ2-1
D: TRBD2
length: 18
size: -
DNA: TGCGCCAGCAGCTTGGTGGGGTATAGCGGGAGCTCCTACAATGAGCAGTTCTTC
CDR3: CASSLVGYSGSSYNEQFF

V: TRBV5-4
J: TRBJ2-3
D: -
length: 16
size: many
DNA: TGTGCCAGCAGCTTGGAGTCGGGGCAGGGGATAAATACGCAGTATTTT
CDR3: CASSLESGQGINTQYF

V: TRBV30
J: TRBJ1-3
D: -
length: 11
size: many
DNA: TGTGCCTGGATCCCCGGAAACACCATATATTTT
CDR3: CAWIPGNTIYF

V: TRBV27
J: TRBJ2-5
D: -
length: 13
size: -
DNA: TGTGCCAGCAGTTTACGTCCGAAGGAGACCCAGTACTTC
CDR3: CASSLRPKETQYF

V: TRBV29-1
J: TRBJ1-1
D: -
length: 11
size: medium-sized
DNA: TGCAGCGTTTGCGTTAACACTGAAGCTTTCTTT
CDR3: CSVCVNTEAFF

V: TRBV20-1
J: TRBJ2-7
D: TRBD1
length: 15
size: few
DNA: TGCAGTGCTGTTTCCCCGGACAGGGGTATCTACGAGCAGTACTTC
CDR3: CSAVSPDRGIYEQYF

V: TRBV4-2
J: TRBJ2-3
D: TRBD2
length: 17
size: many
DNA: TGTGCCAGCAGCCAAGTACCGGGAGGGCGGGTTATAGATACGCAGTATTTT
CDR3: CASSQVPGGRVIDTQYF

V: TRBV24-1
J: TRBJ1-2
D: -
length: 13
size: many
DNA: TGTGCCACCAGCAGAAGAGGGGGACGTGGCTACACCTTC
CDR3: CATSRRGGRGYTF